The source of this T cell receptor (beta chain) is a study of T cells in narcolepsy. Whole-study context: Patients with NT1 or NT2 and healthy control donors were enrolled. The study's findings and limits: HCRT-specific and TRIB2-specific autoreactive clonotypes appeared among same-patient CSF and blood CD4+ clonotypes. Blood of same and different patients, but not healthy controls, reportedly held recurring autoreactive clonotypes.

The CDR3 spans 17 residues. J gave up 4 bases and V 6 bases, and 14 bases lay outside the gene matches. The V gene's germline CDR1 is MNHEY and CDR2 SMNVEV (reference sequence). Assay: immunoSEQ multiplex PCR; the TCRdb copy retains only in-frame clones and omits some. Among fewer than 120 clones, around 43% were seen once, and the ten largest hold 75% to 85%. As regards this clone: What it binds is not known.

The chain couples TRBV27 to TRBJ2-1; 8 nucleotides agree with TRBD1. This TCR came from a human donor with narcolepsy. Specimen: cultured CD8+ T cells from cerebrospinal fluid. This CDR3 reads CASRNLAGGGGYNEQFF. The DNA of the CDR3 is TGTGCCAGCAGAAACCTCGCAGGGGGCGGCGGGTACAATGAGCAGTTCTTC.